The 24 T cell receptor beta chains presented below share a single source sample, sequenced in a study of beta chain features in type 1 diabetes. What was sequenced were expressed TCRB transcripts, since all of the isolated RNA had been reverse transcribed. Produced via immunoSEQ multiplex PCR; TCRdb's table is partial and in-frame only. The table includes 130,000 or so clones, about a tenth detected once. Sequencing input: central memory CD4+ T cells from blood. The receptors come from a woman in her thirties or forties in good health.

The chain links TRBV9 to TRBJ1-6; D is ambiguous. CDR3 length equals 15 residues. The germline V gene encodes CDR1 SGDLS and CDR2 YYNGEE. V was trimmed by 0 bases and J by 9 bases, leaving 13 bases between them. Here the CDR3 reads CASSVGTGGSSPLHF. The CDR3, as DNA: TGTGCCAGCAGCGTAGGCACCGGCGGAAGTTCACCCCTCCACTTT.

This sequence joins TRBV5-1 and TRBJ2-2; 12 bases line up with TRBD1. The germline V gene has CDR1 SGHRS and CDR2 YFSETQ. The CDR3 extends over 16 amino acids. V trimming: 4 bases; J trimming: 1 base; junction bases outside the gene matches: 2. The CDR3 here is CASSGTGGRNTGELFF. In DNA form, the CDR3 reads TGCGCCAGCAGCGGGACAGGGGGCAGGAACACCGGGGAGCTGTTTTTT.

The chain couples TRBV5-4 to TRBJ2-7; D perhaps matches TRBD1 (5 bases). The CDR3 covers 15 residues. Germline CDR1 and CDR2: SGHNT and YYREEE (reference sequence). With 1 base removed from V and 2 bases from J, the gap between germline ends came to 13 bases. CDR3 nucleotides: TGTGCCAGCAGCTTGAGCAGGGAAGTCCCCTACGAGCAGTACTTC. It encodes CASSLSREVPYEQYF.

This clone occurred a few times. This sequence joins TRBV6-5 and TRBJ1-1; D not certain. V lost 8 bases, J lost 0 bases, and 10 bases lay in between. Germline-derived CDR1 and CDR2 are MNHEY and SVGAGI. This CDR3 has 13 amino acids. CDR3 sequence reads: CASRAVLNTEAFF. The CDR3 coding sequence is TGTGCCAGCCGTGCGGTTTTGAACACTGAAGCTTTCTTT.

CDR3 sequence: CASSPTENYEQYF. The CDR3 DNA follows: TGTGCCAGCAGCCCGACAGAGAACTACGAGCAGTACTTC. The chain is built from TRBV5-4 and TRBJ2-7; D may be TRBD1 (5 bases). The CDR3 runs 13 residues. Trimming pared 4 bases from V and 3 bases from J, leaving 11 bases between. Germline CDR1 is SGHNT and CDR2 is YYREEE (reference sequence).

This clone has more than one count but fewer than ten. This chain links TRBV6-1 with TRBJ1-1; TRBD1 agrees at 7 bases. CDR1 is MNHNS and CDR2 is SASEGT in the germline V gene. Germline trimming cut 8 bases from V and 1 base from J; bases unmatched to any gene: 4. This CDR3 contains 13 residues. The CDR3 DNA reads as TGTGCCAGCCGGGACAGACAGAACACTGAAGCTTTCTTT. Protein sequence: CASRDRQNTEAFF.

V and J are TRBV5-1 and TRBJ2-5; weak D call: TRBD1 (6 bases). This CDR3 comprises 14 residues. The V gene's germline CDR1 is SGHRS and CDR2 YFSETQ. The ends were cut back, 4 bases at V and 4 bases at J, with 14 bases in the middle. The CDR3 DNA sequence: TGCGCCAGCAGCATGGACAGTACGGTAGAGACCCAGTACTTC. Its protein product is CASSMDSTVETQYF.

The V call is TRBV18, the J call TRBJ2-7; 9 bases map to TRBD1. V gave up 3 bases and J gave up 5 bases; unmatched junction bases: 8. The germline V gene has CDR1 KGHSH and CDR2 LQKENI. The CDR3 extends over 15 amino acids. The CDR3 protein is CASSPLGQGIDEQYF. The CDR3 nucleotides are TGTGCCAGCTCACCCTTGGGACAGGGAATTGACGAGCAGTACTTC.

This clone was counted a few times. The sample holds other DNA sequences that translate to the same CDR3. This chain connects TRBV2 to TRBJ2-5, with 7 bases fitting TRBD2. Germline CDR1 is SNHLY and CDR2 is FYNNEI. V gave up 2 bases and J gave up 3 bases; unmatched junction bases: 0. The CDR3 contains 13 residues. CDR3 DNA sequence: TGTGCCAGCAGTGAACGGGGGGAAGAGACCCAGTACTTC. Amino acid sequence: CASSERGEETQYF.

The rearrangement links TRBV10-3 to TRBJ2-6, with D maybe TRBD1 (6 bases). This CDR3 contains 17 residues. The V gene lost 4 bases and the J gene lost 3 bases, with 16 bases spanning the gap. Per the germline V gene, CDR1 is ENHRY and CDR2 is SYGVKD. DNA for the CDR3: TGTGCCATCAGTGGGACCCGGACAGCTTATGGGGCCAACGTCCTGACTTTC. Its protein product is CAISGTRTAYGANVLTF.

This chain connects TRBV5-1 to TRBJ1-6, with a tentative D call TRBD1 (6 bases). The CDR3 length is 17 residues. V dropped 0 bases and J dropped 0 bases, with 10 bases sitting between them. Germline CDR1 SGHRS, CDR2 YFSETQ. Here the CDR3 reads CASSLGGGASYNSPLHF. CDR3 nucleotides: TGCGCCAGCAGCTTGGGGGGGGGCGCCTCCTATAATTCACCCCTCCACTTT.

The chain couples TRBV29-1 to TRBJ2-7; TRBD1 is a possible D gene (5 bases). This CDR3 has 14 residues. Trimming took 6 bases from V and 0 from J, leaving 15 bases between them. Germline CDR1 reads SQVTM; CDR2 reads ANQGSEA. The CDR3 here is CSVVGQGSSYEQYF. The CDR3 bases are TGCAGCGTAGTGGGTCAGGGCAGCTCCTACGAGCAGTACTTC.

This clone has only a few counts. CDR3 nucleotide sequence: TGTGCCAGCAGTGAAGGGACACCCTATCAGCCCCAGCATTTT. It codes for CASSEGTPYQPQHF. The V call is TRBV6-1, the J call TRBJ1-5; possible D gene TRBD1, 5 bases. The CDR3 has 14 amino acids. Germline lookup yields CDR1 MNHNS and CDR2 SASEGT. Trimming cost V 1 base and J 5 bases, with 9 bases left between them.

The V gene is TRBV5-1, the J gene TRBJ1-4, with 9 nucleotides matching TRBD1. V shed 2 bases, J shed 8 bases, and the junction held 4 bases outside the gene matches. The CDR3 totals 14 residues. Per germline, CDR1 SGHRS and CDR2 YFSETQ. DNA of the CDR3: TGCGCCAGCAGCTTAGGACAGGGGTTGGAAAAACTGTTTTTT. Translation gives CASSLGQGLEKLFF.

This chain links TRBV19 with TRBJ2-1, with D possibly being TRBD2 (5 bases). The CDR3 spans 14 residues. Trimming took 3 bases from V and 6 from J, leaving 12 bases between them. Germline V gene lookup returns CDR1 LNHDA and CDR2 SQIVND (reference sequence). In DNA form, the CDR3 reads TGTGCCAGTAGTATCAAGCGGACGATCAATGAGCAGTTCTTC. This translates into CASSIKRTINEQFF.

The rearrangement links TRBV18 to TRBJ1-5; TRBD1 agrees at 7 bases. The CDR3 is made up of 15 amino acids. With 3 bases clipped from V and 3 bases from J, the junction kept 5 bases outside the gene matches. Germline V gene data show CDR1 as KGHSH and CDR2 as LQKENI. The CDR3 bases are TGTGCCAGCTCACCCTGGGACAGCGTCAATCAGCCCCAGCATTTT. Its protein product is CASSPWDSVNQPQHF.

The chain links TRBV29-1 to TRBJ2-3; the D is unclear. Germline V gene sequence: CDR1 SQVTM, CDR2 ANQGSEA. This CDR3 region has 13 residues. V was trimmed by 6 bases and J by 1 base, leaving 11 bases between them. CDR3 sequence (DNA): TGCAGCGTCGATCTCCGGGGCACAGATACGCAGTATTTT. This codes for CSVDLRGTDTQYF.

A few counts support this clone. The germline gene is not matched at one end of the junction; a read error may be the cause. The V gene is TRBV16, the J gene TRBJ2-7; 9 bases match TRBD1. The length of the CDR3 is 13 residues. Germline assignment: CDR1 KGHSY and CDR2 FQNENV. The CDR3 protein is CASSQAIRGQGFF. CDR3 DNA sequence: TGTGCCAGCAGCCAAGCCATTCGGGGACAGGGTTTTTTC.

J is TRBJ2-1 and V is TRBV18; weak D call: TRBD2 (6 bases). The V end lost 1 base, the J end lost 3 bases, and 10 bases lay between the germline ends. This CDR3 contains 15 residues. The germline gives CDR1 KGHSH, CDR2 LQKENI. This CDR3 reads CASSPLVGGYNEQFF. The CDR3 DNA follows: TGTGCCAGCTCACCACTTGTGGGAGGCTACAATGAGCAGTTCTTC.

The chain employs TRBV11-2 and TRBJ2-7; 9 bases are shared with TRBD1. Looked up from germline, CDR1 is SGHAT and CDR2 is FQNNGV. V lost 5 bases and J lost 0; bases outside the gene matches: 5. CDR3 length: 15 amino acids. The CDR3 is CASSQPGQGSYEQYF. The CDR3, as DNA: TGTGCCAGCAGCCAACCGGGACAGGGCTCCTACGAGCAGTACTTC.

This clone was counted a few times. V usage is TRBV5-4 and J usage is TRBJ2-7, with D possibly TRBD1 on 5 matching bases. Trimming removed 4 bases from V and 2 bases from J, with 10 bases in between. Germline assignment: CDR1 SGHNT and CDR2 YYREEE (reference sequence). CDR3 length: 13 amino acids. The CDR3 DNA sequence: TGTGCCAGCAGCAGAACAGGAGCCTACGAGCAGTACTTC. Translating gives CASSRTGAYEQYF.

This sequence joins TRBV7-2 and TRBJ1-1, with D possibly TRBD1 on 5 matching bases. The V end lost 0 bases, the J end lost 5 bases, and 10 bases lay between the germline ends. The V gene's germline CDR1 is SGHTA and CDR2 FQGNSA. This CDR3 is built from 14 residues. This CDR3 reads CASSLATPGTEAFF. DNA of the CDR3: TGTGCCAGCAGCTTAGCCACCCCAGGGACTGAAGCTTTCTTT.

This sequence joins TRBV6-5 and TRBJ1-6; 7 nucleotides align to TRBD1. Trimming took 6 bases from V and 8 from J; bases not matched to a gene: 7. The CDR3 is 14 residues long. Germline CDR1 MNHEY, CDR2 SVGAGI. CDR3 in DNA: TGTGCCAGCAGACGAGGACAGGAGGATTCACCCCTCCACTTT. Amino acids: CASRRGQEDSPLHF.

The V call is TRBV28, the J call TRBJ1-2; the D is unclear. The CDR3 contains 11 residues. The V gene's germline CDR1 is MDHEN and CDR2 SYDVKM. V lost 8 bases and J 4 bases, leaving 8 bases between the germline ends. CDR3 in DNA: TGTGCCAGCCTCGTCGGCTATGGCTACACCTTC. This translates into CASLVGYGYTF.